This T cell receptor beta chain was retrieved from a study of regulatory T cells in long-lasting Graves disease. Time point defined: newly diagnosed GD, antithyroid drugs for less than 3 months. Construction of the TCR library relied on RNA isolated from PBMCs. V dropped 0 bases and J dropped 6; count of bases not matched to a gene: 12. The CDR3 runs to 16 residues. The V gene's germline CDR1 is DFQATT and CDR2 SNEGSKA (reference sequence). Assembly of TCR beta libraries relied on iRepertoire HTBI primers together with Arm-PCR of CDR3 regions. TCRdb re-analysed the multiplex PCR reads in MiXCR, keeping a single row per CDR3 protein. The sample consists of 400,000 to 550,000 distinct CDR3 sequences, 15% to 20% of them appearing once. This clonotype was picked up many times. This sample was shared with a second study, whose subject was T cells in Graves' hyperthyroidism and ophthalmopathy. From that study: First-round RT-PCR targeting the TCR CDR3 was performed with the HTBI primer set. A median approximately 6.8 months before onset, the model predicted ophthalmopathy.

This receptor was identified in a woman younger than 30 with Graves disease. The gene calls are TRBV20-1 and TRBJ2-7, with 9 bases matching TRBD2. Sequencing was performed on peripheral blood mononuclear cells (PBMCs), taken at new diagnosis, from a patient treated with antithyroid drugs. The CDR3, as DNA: TGCAGTGCTAGAGATCAAAGCGGGAGGAGTTCAGCCGAGCAGTACTTC. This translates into CSARDQSGRSSAEQYF.